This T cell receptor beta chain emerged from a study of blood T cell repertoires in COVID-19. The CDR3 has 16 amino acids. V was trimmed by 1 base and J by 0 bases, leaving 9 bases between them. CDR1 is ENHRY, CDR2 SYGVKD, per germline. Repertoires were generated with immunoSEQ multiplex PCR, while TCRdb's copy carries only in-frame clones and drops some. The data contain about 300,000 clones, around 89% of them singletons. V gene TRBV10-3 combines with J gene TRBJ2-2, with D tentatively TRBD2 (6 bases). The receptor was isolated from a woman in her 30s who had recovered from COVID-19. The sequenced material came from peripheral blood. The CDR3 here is CAISEYGTSNTGELFF. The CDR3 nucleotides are TGTGCCATCAGTGAGTACGGGACTTCGAACACCGGGGAGCTGTTTTTT.